Presented here are 23 T cell receptor beta chains from one specimen sequenced in a study of radiotherapy plus CTLA-4 blockade in lung cancer. The assay was immunoSEQ multiplex PCR, and TCRdb's table has in-frame clones only and misses some. The sample lists about 93,000 clones; around 90% were seen once. The sequencing here drew on peripheral blood, taken from a patient treated with radiotherapy plus ipilimumab. The origin of the receptors is a human donor with non-small cell lung cancer that progressed on radiotherapy plus ipilimumab.

This clone has just a few counts. V usage is TRBV11-2 and J usage is TRBJ1-3, with D tentatively TRBD1 (5 bases). The CDR3 contains 18 residues. V lost 6 bases and J lost 0, with 21 bases in between. Germline V gene data show CDR1 as SGHAT and CDR2 as FQNNGV. The CDR3 sequence: CASRGILNRISSGNTIYF. The CDR3 DNA sequence: TGTGCCAGCAGGGGTATTCTCAACAGGATTAGCTCTGGAAACACCATATATTTT.

The chain employs TRBV5-1 and TRBJ1-1, with no clear D. Trimming cost V 0 bases and J 3 bases, with 3 bases left between them. The CDR3 covers 12 residues. In germline, CDR1 is SGHRS, CDR2 YFSETQ. The CDR3 is CASSLGDTEAFF. For the CDR3, the DNA is TGCGCCAGCAGCTTGGGAGACACTGAAGCTTTCTTT.

This chain connects TRBV18 to TRBJ1-1; tentatively, D is TRBD1 (6 bases). Trimming took off 3 bases at V and 0 bases at J, with 11 bases between the two ends. The CDR3 covers 15 residues. Looked up from germline, CDR1 is KGHSH and CDR2 is LQKENI. The CDR3 coding sequence is TGTGCCAGCTCACCTCTAAGGGACATGAACACTGAAGCTTTCTTT. Translation: CASSPLRDMNTEAFF.

The J gene is TRBJ2-7, the V gene TRBV5-4; 11 positions agree with TRBD2. With V trimmed by 1 base and J by 2 bases, 2 bases remained unmatched. The CDR3 length is 15 residues. Germline V CDR1 and CDR2: SGHNT, YYREEE (reference sequence). In nucleotides, the CDR3 is TGTGCCAGCAGCTTGAGTAGCGGGAGGGCCTACGAGCAGTACTTC. Translated: CASSLSSGRAYEQYF.

The chain carries TRBV7-9 and TRBJ1-1; perhaps TRBD1 as D (6 bases). Germline assignment: CDR1 SEHNR and CDR2 FQNEAQ (reference sequence). V lost 4 bases, J lost 2 bases, and 14 bases lay in between. The CDR3 contains 15 residues. The CDR3 loop reads CASSSYRVGNTEAFF. The CDR3 DNA is TGTGCCAGCAGCTCCTACAGGGTTGGAAACACTGAAGCTTTCTTT.

The gene calls are TRBV19 and TRBJ1-1; possibly TRBD1 for D (6 bases). Trimming left V 5 bases short and J 1 base short, with 8 bases between. CDR3 length: 13 residues. CDR1 LNHDA and CDR2 SQIVND come from the germline V gene (reference sequence). CDR3 protein: CASSSGQNTEAFF. The DNA for the CDR3 is TGTGCCAGTAGTTCGGGACAGAACACTGAAGCTTTCTTT.

The rearrangement links TRBV6-5 to TRBJ2-7; D is perhaps TRBD2 (6 bases). This CDR3 has 14 residues. CDR1 and CDR2 (germline): MNHEY, SVGAGI. V lost 6 bases and J lost 0, with 12 bases in between. This CDR3 is CASSPSGLSYEQYF. The DNA of the CDR3 is TGTGCCAGCAGCCCCAGCGGGCTCTCCTACGAGCAGTACTTC.

The V and J genes are TRBV14 and TRBJ2-7; 15 nucleotides agree with TRBD2. In germline, CDR1 is SGHDN, CDR2 FVKESK. The CDR3 totals 17 residues. Trimming cost V 4 bases and J 3 bases; bases outside gene matches: 7. The DNA for the CDR3 is TGTGCCAGCAGCCCTCCGGGACTAGCGGGAGGACGCTACGAGCAGTACTTC. Its protein is CASSPPGLAGGRYEQYF.

J is TRBJ1-5 and V is TRBV7-9; no firm D call. V was clipped by 5 bases and J by 3 bases, with 20 bases between them. The germline gives CDR1 SEHNR, CDR2 FQNEAQ (reference sequence). The CDR3 sequence is 17 residues long. The CDR3, as DNA: TGTGCCAGCAGCCCCCGACGGTCCGGGAACCCCAATCAGCCCCAGCATTTT. Translated: CASSPRRSGNPNQPQHF.

This clone ranks as medium-sized. The rearrangement joins TRBV25-1 to TRBJ1-1; 9 bases line up with TRBD1. This CDR3 spans 12 amino acids. CDR1 and CDR2 (germline): MGHDK, SYGVNS. V lost 7 bases and J lost 10; bases outside the gene matches: 7. The CDR3 loop reads CASTPDRGSAFF. DNA for the CDR3: TGTGCCAGCACCCCGGACAGGGGTTCAGCTTTCTTT.

V gene TRBV7-2 combines with J gene TRBJ2-1; D remains ambiguous. Germline loops: CDR1 SGHTA, CDR2 FQGNSA. The V end lost 3 bases, the J end lost 7 bases, and 7 bases lay between the germline ends. The CDR3 is made up of 12 amino acids. DNA for the CDR3: TGTGCCAGCAGCTTTGCCTCGAATGAGCAGTTCTTC. Translated, it gives CASSFASNEQFF.

J is TRBJ1-5 and V is TRBV7-8; 8 positions match TRBD1. The CDR3 runs to 14 residues. Germline V lookup: CDR1 SGHVS, CDR2 FQNEAQ. V lost 6 bases to trimming and J lost 7 bases; unmatched junction nucleotides: 8. The CDR3: CASSAGGSGQPQHF. The CDR3, as DNA: TGTGCCAGCAGTGCAGGGGGCTCGGGGCAGCCCCAGCATTTT.

V is TRBV6-1 and J is TRBJ1-4, with D possibly being TRBD1 (6 bases). The CDR3 length is 15 residues. Germline CDR1 is MNHNS and CDR2 is SASEGT. Trimming took off 8 bases at V and 8 bases at J, with 21 bases between the two ends. The CDR3 protein is CASSKQGRFEEKLFF. DNA of the CDR3: TGTGCCAGCTCGAAACAGGGCCGTTTTGAAGAAAAACTGTTTTTT.

The chain uses TRBV5-6 and TRBJ2-3; D unclear. The CDR3 is made up of 13 amino acids. V shed 7 bases and J shed 6 bases, with 15 bases lying between them. Germline values: CDR1 SGHDT, CDR2 YYEEEE. The CDR3 DNA is TGTGCCAGCTGCCCTCAGTCCTCCGATACGCAGTATTTT. Its translation is CASCPQSSDTQYF. The variable domain in full, with the rest retrieved from reference TRBV5-6 and TRBJ2-3, is DAGVTQSPTHLIKTRGQQVTLRCSPKSGHDTVSWYQQALGQGPQFIFQYYEEEERQRGNFPDRFSGHQFPNYSSELNVNALLLGDSALYLCASCPQSSDTQYFGPGTRLTVL.

This sequence joins TRBV25-1 and TRBJ1-4; a possible D gene is TRBD1 (5 bases). The CDR3 sequence is 15 residues long. In germline, CDR1 is MGHDK, CDR2 SYGVNS. V lost 6 bases and J lost 3, with 14 bases in between. The CDR3 nucleotides read TGTGCCAGCAGCCCCAGGGAGGGAGCTAATGAAAAACTGTTTTTT. It encodes CASSPREGANEKLFF.

The genes are TRBV19 and TRBJ2-1; 16 bases agree with TRBD2. V trimming: 5 bases; J trimming: 7 bases; junction bases outside the gene matches: 8. Per the germline V gene, CDR1 is LNHDA and CDR2 is SQIVND (reference sequence). CDR3 size: 17 residues. CDR3 residues: CASSQGLAGGYWNEQFF. CDR3 sequence (DNA): TGTGCCAGTAGTCAGGGACTAGCGGGAGGGTATTGGAATGAGCAGTTCTTC.

V is TRBV11-3 and J is TRBJ2-3; no clear D gene. V was clipped by 3 bases and J by 7 bases, with 17 bases between them. Per germline, CDR1 SGHNT and CDR2 YENEEA. CDR3 length: 15 residues. CDR3 nucleotides: TGTGCCAGCAGCTTTGGGCCGTTAAGTTCAAATACGCAGTATTTT. Its protein is CASSFGPLSSNTQYF.

The chain joins TRBV2 to TRBJ2-5; D is undetermined. The CDR3 is made up of 10 amino acids. Between the trimmed V and J ends, which lost 10 bases and 5 bases, there was a span of 8 bases. CDR1 and CDR2 from the germline V gene are SNHLY and FYNNEI. CDR3 sequence: CATAEETQYF. The CDR3 DNA follows: TGTGCCACCGCGGAGGAGACCCAGTACTTC.

This sequence joins TRBV4-1 and TRBJ2-6; D not certain. Germline V gene sequence: CDR1 MGHRA, CDR2 YSYEKL. Trimming removed 3 bases at V and 2 bases at J, with 5 bases between. The CDR3 totals 14 residues. The CDR3 here is CASSQGPGANVLTF. The CDR3 nucleotides read TGCGCCAGCAGCCAGGGCCCTGGGGCCAACGTCCTGACTTTC.

The chain carries TRBV5-1 and TRBJ2-7, with D perhaps matching TRBD1 (6 bases). The germline CDR1 and CDR2 sequences are SGHRS and YFSETQ. Trimming removed 4 bases at V and 0 bases at J, with 11 bases between. CDR3 size: 14 residues. CDR3 DNA sequence: TGCGCCAGCAGCGCCCGGGACAACTCCTACGAGCAGTACTTC. Its translation is CASSARDNSYEQYF. The variable domain in full, with the rest retrieved from reference TRBV5-1 and TRBJ2-7, is KAGVTQTPRYLIKTRGQQVTLSCSPISGHRSVSWYQQTPGQGLQFLFEYFSETQRNKGNFPGRFSGRQFSNSRSEMNVSTLELGDSALYLCASSARDNSYEQYFGPGTRLTVT.

The V call is TRBV5-6, the J call TRBJ2-7; D might be TRBD1 (7 bases). The CDR3 runs to 15 residues. CDR1 and CDR2 from the germline V gene are SGHDT and YYEEEE. The ends were cut back, 4 bases at V and 1 base at J, with 15 bases in the middle. CDR3 in amino acids: CASSLAGQTSYEQYF. CDR3 sequence (DNA): TGTGCCAGCAGCCTCGCGGGACAGACTTCCTACGAGCAGTACTTC. Full variable domain (outside the CDR3, taken from reference TRBV5-6 and TRBJ2-7): DAGVTQSPTHLIKTRGQQVTLRCSPKSGHDTVSWYQQALGQGPQFIFQYYEEEERQRGNFPDRFSGHQFPNYSSELNVNALLLGDSALYLCASSLAGQTSYEQYFGPGTRLTVT.

This chain connects TRBV2 to TRBJ2-3; D is undetermined. V was clipped by 4 bases and J by 4 bases, with 15 bases between them. Germline CDR1 SNHLY, CDR2 FYNNEI. The CDR3 runs to 15 residues. The CDR3 nucleotides are TGTGCCAGCAGTGCCCTCCAGGAGCTCGCAGATACGCAGTATTTT. It translates to CASSALQELADTQYF.

The gene calls are TRBV10-1 and TRBJ2-1; 7 bases align to TRBD1. V was clipped by 0 bases and J by 7 bases; unmatched bases: 15. Per the germline V gene, CDR1 is WNHNN and CDR2 is SYGVQD (reference sequence). This CDR3 comprises 18 residues. This chain's CDR3 is CASSESFHDRANRNEQFF. In nucleotides, the CDR3 is TGCGCCAGCAGTGAGTCGTTCCACGACAGGGCTAATAGGAATGAGCAGTTCTTC.